This T cell receptor beta chain is from a study of blood T cell repertoires in COVID-19. Study-level background: Italy, Spain and the United States were the sources of the convalescent and acute COVID-19 samples. In each case, the material was cDNA or gDNA derived from T cells, B-cell-depleted T cells, or PBMCs.

In the source study's methods: Estimated nucleated cell counts came from reference gene primer amplification. Assay: immunoSEQ multiplex PCR; the TCRdb copy retains only in-frame clones and omits some. That table is the source of V, J and clone size, and D and trimming were worked out from the DNA. The sample shows around 88,000 clones, roughly 88% of them seen only once. With 5 bases removed from V and 1 base from J, the gap between germline ends came to 14 bases. The CDR3 contains 15 residues. Per germline, CDR1 SQVTM and CDR2 ANQGSEA. Material for sequencing was peripheral blood. This sequence was found in a woman aged 80 or over with acute or convalescent COVID-19. V usage is TRBV29-1 and J usage is TRBJ2-2; no clear D gene. CDR3 nucleotides: TGCAGCGTTCAGGCTTTTGGGCGGAACACCGGGGAGCTGTTTTTT. Translating gives CSVQAFGRNTGELFF.